This entry describes one TCR beta chain. Its antigen is not known. Other DNA sequences in the sample encode the same CDR3. TCRdb's copy holds only in-frame clones and misses some; the assay was immunoSEQ multiplex PCR. The data hold over 130,000 clones, with 70% to 90% observed a single time. This sample is drawn from a study of cytotoxic CD8 clonotypes in ibrutinib-treated CLL. In the study overall: Within the patient group, around twelve were relapsed/refractory and fewer than 16 treatment-naive, and 17 were IGHV unmutated. Whole-study findings and limits: The study found clonality rose at ibrutinib response, then fell toward baseline at progression. Samples were collected at differing times from sustained-remission and progressing patients.

Trimming shortened V by 2 bases and J by 3 bases, and 10 bases separated the two germline ends. Germline values: CDR1 LNHDA, CDR2 SQIVND (reference sequence). This CDR3 spans 14 amino acids. The chain carries TRBV19 and TRBJ2-5; D not resolved. Sequenced here: PBMCs, sampled after 36 months of ibrutinib treatment. The receptor was isolated from a human donor with chronic lymphocytic leukemia. The CDR3 DNA follows: TGTGCCAGTAGTATACGAGCTGGAAAAGAGACCCAGTACTTC. Amino acids: CASSIRAGKETQYF.